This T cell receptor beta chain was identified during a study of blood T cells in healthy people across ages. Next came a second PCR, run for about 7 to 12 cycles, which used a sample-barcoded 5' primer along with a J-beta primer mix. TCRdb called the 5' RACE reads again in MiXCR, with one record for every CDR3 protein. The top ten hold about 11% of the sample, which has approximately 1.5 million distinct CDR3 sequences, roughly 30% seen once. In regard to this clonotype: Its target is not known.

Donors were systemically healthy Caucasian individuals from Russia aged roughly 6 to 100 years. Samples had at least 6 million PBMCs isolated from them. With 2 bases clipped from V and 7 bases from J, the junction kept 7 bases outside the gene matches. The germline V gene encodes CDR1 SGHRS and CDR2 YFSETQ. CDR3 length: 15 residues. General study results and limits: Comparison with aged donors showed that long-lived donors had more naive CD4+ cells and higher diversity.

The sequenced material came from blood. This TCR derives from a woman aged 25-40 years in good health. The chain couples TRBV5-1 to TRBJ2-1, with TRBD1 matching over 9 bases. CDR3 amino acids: CASSLWGQGQNEQFF. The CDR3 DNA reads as TGCGCCAGCAGCTTATGGGGACAGGGTCAGAATGAGCAGTTCTTC.